This is a list of T cell receptor beta chains from one sample in a study of T cell responses to AZD1222 COVID-19 vaccine. Clones were read by immunoSEQ multiplex PCR, and TCRdb kept only the in-frame ones, dropping some. The sample holds approximately 200,000 clones; about 87% are singletons and the top ten take 2.5% to 3%. The specimen was peripheral blood, collected on day 0 of MenACWY control vaccination. All receptors derive from an adult in good health. The CDR3 runs from the conserved cysteine through the conserved F or W. Fields, in order: CDR3 length, V gene, CDR3 protein.

12 TRBV19 CAPGGENEKLFF
14 TRBV6-2/TRBV6-3 CASSPTQYNSPLHF
13 TRBV6-4 CASSDSKDTEAFF
15 TRBV6-5 CASGPTGTGDSPLHF
17 TRBV4-3 CASSQDLGRGYTGELFF
16 TRBV9 CASSVVLSSSYNEQFF
11 TRBV12-3/TRBV12-4 CASSLLAEQFF
14 TRBV19 CASSRDGSNQPQHF
14 TRBV5-5 CASSPEGQGYGYTF
13 TRBV7-2 CASSFSGTDTQYF
14 TRBV5-1 CASTSTAANEKLFF
13 TRBV6-5 CASGGTPPGTQYF
14 TRBV5-1 CASSLGGGGETQYF
14 TRBV7-3 CASSRRDRLSEQFF
16 TRBV5-1 CASSLGRGQGVTEAFF
14 TRBV28 CASRQGHSNQPQHF
11 TRBV5-4 CASSLVDEQFF
15 TRBV19 CASSVGGTWTYEQYF
16 TRBV28 CASSLEIRRGGSPLHF
15 TRBV7-2 CASSSSGGAGYGYTF
14 TRBV9 CASSPPGRNTEAFF
14 TRBV4-1 CASSQYDGDTEAFF
13 TRBV6-6 CASSYSASETQYF
12 TRBV12-3/TRBV12-4 CASSPLRGNQHF
14 TRBV9 CASSVSNRNNEQFF
11 TRBV11-3 CASSLFGELFF
20 TRBV18 CASSHDLGDRAGTRPYEQYF
13 TRBV5-1 CASSLADTYGYTF
13 TRBV5-3 CARSTDRDPEAFF
12 TRBV30 CAWTLERGTQYF
13 TRBV10-3 CAISSMPGNTIYF
13 TRBV19 CASSIQGSMGYTF
13 TRBV4-1 CASSRLQGETQYF
14 TRBV11-2 CASSLELADYEQYF
13 TRBV19 CASSGGPNEKLFF
12 TRBV6-1 CASSEWGHEAFF
14 TRBV9 CASSVAGTGGEQYF
12 TRBV9 CASSVGETEAFF